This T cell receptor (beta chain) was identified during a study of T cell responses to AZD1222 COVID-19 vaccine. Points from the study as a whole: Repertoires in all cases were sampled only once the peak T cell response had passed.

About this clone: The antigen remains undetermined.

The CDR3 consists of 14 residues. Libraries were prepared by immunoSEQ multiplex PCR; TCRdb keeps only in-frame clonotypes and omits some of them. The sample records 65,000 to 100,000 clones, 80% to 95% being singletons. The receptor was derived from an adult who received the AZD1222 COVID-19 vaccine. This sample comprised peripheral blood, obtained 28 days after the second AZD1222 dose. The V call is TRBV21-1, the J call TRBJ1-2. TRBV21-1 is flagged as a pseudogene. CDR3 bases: TGTGCCAGCAGCAAAAAAAGGGCCCTCTATGGCTACACCTTC. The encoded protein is CASSKKRALYGYTF.